The 6 T cell receptor beta chains in this list originate from one sample, sequenced in a study of cytomegalovirus exposure and HLA in healthy donors. Primers included in the PCR were 60 Vbeta and 13 Jbeta primers. Clones were sequenced by immunoSEQ multiplex PCR, and TCRdb holds only the in-frame ones, with some missing. In the table there are some 130,000 clones, 70% to 85% of which are singletons. The sequenced material came from PBMCs. The receptors here all came from a man aged 35-49 years in good health and CMV-seropositive.

The chain links TRBV6-5 to TRBJ2-7; 9 positions agree with TRBD2. The CDR3 has 13 residues. Trimming removed 11 bases from V and 4 bases from J; junction bases left unmatched: 9. Germline-derived CDR1 and CDR2 are MNHEY and SVGAGI. The CDR3: CAATAAGGYEQYF. In nucleotides, the CDR3 is TGTGCCGCGACGGCAGCGGGAGGTTACGAGCAGTACTTC.

The rearrangement uses TRBV7-6 and TRBJ2-7, with 9 nucleotides matching TRBD2. The V and J ends lost 1 base and 2 bases, in that order; junction bases with no gene match: 3. CDR1 is SGHVS, CDR2 FNYEAQ, per germline. The CDR3 has 15 residues. CDR3 residues: CASSLGASGAYEQYF. In DNA form, the CDR3 reads TGTGCCAGCAGCTTAGGGGCTAGCGGGGCCTACGAGCAGTACTTC. Combining the CDR3 with reference TRBV7-6 and TRBJ2-7 gives the whole variable domain GAGVSQSPRYKVTKRGQDVALRCDPISGHVSLYWYRQALGQGPEFLTYFNYEAQQDKSGLPNDRFSAERPEGSISTLTIQRTEQRDSAMYRCASSLGASGAYEQYFGPGTRLTVT.

A single count supports this clone. The chain joins TRBV27 to TRBJ2-7; the match to TRBD2 covers 9 bases. CDR1 and CDR2 from the germline V gene are MNHEY and SMNVEV (reference sequence). The CDR3 is made up of 15 amino acids. J lost 2 bases, V lost 4 bases, and 6 bases had no gene match. CDR3 region: CASSSAGGTPYEQYF. The CDR3 bases are TGTGCCAGCAGTTCCGCGGGAGGGACCCCCTACGAGCAGTACTTC.

J is TRBJ2-5 and V is TRBV6-5, with D perhaps matching TRBD1 (6 bases). The assigned J gene may be wrong: the sequence end matches TRBJ2-7 better. CDR3 length equals 15 residues. Germline V CDR1 and CDR2: MNHEY, SVGAGI. The DNA of the CDR3 is TGTGCCAGCAGTTACACACGGGACACCGGGCACGAGCAGTACTTC. This translates into CASSYTRDTGHEQYF.

V is TRBV4-1 and J is TRBJ2-7, with TRBD2 matching 11 bases. Losses at the gene ends were 3 bases for V and 5 bases for J; bases not matched to a gene: 9. This CDR3 spans 16 amino acids. Germline V gives CDR1 MGHRA, CDR2 YSYEKL. CDR3 in DNA: TGCGCCAGCAGCCAGGCCTTAGCGGGAGGGCTCAACGAGCAGTACTTC. Translated: CASSQALAGGLNEQYF.

CDR3 protein: CAISRTSGGLELVEQFF. DNA for the CDR3: TGTGCCATCAGTCGGACTAGCGGGGGCCTCGAATTGGTTGAGCAGTTCTTC. The rearrangement uses TRBV10-3 and TRBJ2-1; 13 bases are shared with TRBD2. The CDR3 is 17 residues long. After removal of 5 bases from V and 9 bases from J, the junction contained 13 bases not matched to a gene. Germline lookup yields CDR1 ENHRY and CDR2 SYGVKD.